This entry lists 16 T cell receptor beta chains sequenced from one sample in a study of type 1 and type 2 diabetes patients. The PCR template was genomic DNA. Amplification of the beta chain CDR3 used 30 forward and 13 reverse multiplex primers. MiXCR, applied by TCRdb to the multiplex PCR reads, yields one record per CDR3 protein. The table has 250,000 to 300,000 distinct CDR3 sequences, approximately 50% seen once. The sequencing input was peripheral blood mononuclear cells (PBMCs). These receptors came from a man aged 18 to 30 with type 2 diabetes.

The rearrangement uses TRBV2 and TRBJ1-1, with 10 bases identical to TRBD1. With V trimmed by 8 bases and J by 8 bases, 11 bases remained unmatched. The V gene's germline CDR1 is SNHLY and CDR2 FYNNEI. This CDR3 is built from 14 residues. The DNA of the CDR3 is TGTGCCAGCGGCGCATATGGGACAGGGGAAGAAGCTTTCTTT. This gives the protein CASGAYGTGEEAFF.

The chain couples TRBV5-1 to TRBJ2-1, with 7 nucleotides matching TRBD2. Unmatched junction bases numbered 5, after V lost 5 bases and J lost 6 bases. Germline V lookup: CDR1 SGHRS, CDR2 YFSETQ. There are 13 residues in the CDR3. The CDR3, as DNA: TGCGCCAGCAGATCGGGACTATTCAATGAGCAGTTCTTC. Its protein product is CASRSGLFNEQFF.

The V call is TRBV29-1, the J call TRBJ2-2; D is tentatively TRBD1 or TRBD2 (7 bases each). CDR1 and CDR2 from the germline V gene are SQVTM and ANQGSEA. Trimming took off 0 bases at V and 7 bases at J, with 15 bases between the two ends. CDR3 length: 15 amino acids. CDR3 sequence: CSVEERGRENGELFF. As DNA, the CDR3 is TGCAGCGTTGAAGAGAGGGGGCGGGAGAACGGGGAGCTGTTTTTT.

The rearrangement joins TRBV18 to TRBJ2-6, with D unresolved. The CDR3 has 14 residues. V shed 4 bases and J shed 0 bases, with 4 bases lying between them. CDR1 is KGHSH, CDR2 LQKENI, per germline. The chain's CDR3 is CASSLVSGANVLTF. CDR3 nucleotides: TGTGCCAGCTCACTGGTCTCTGGGGCCAACGTCCTGACTTTC.

In its sample, this clonotype was seen a few times. This chain joins TRBV30 and TRBJ2-1; D might be TRBD2 (6 bases). With 2 bases removed from V and 10 bases from J, the gap between germline ends came to 9 bases. The germline V gene encodes CDR1 GTSNPN and CDR2 SVGIG (reference sequence). This CDR3 comprises 11 residues. CDR3 amino acids: CAWSPAGEQFF. Here the CDR3 DNA reads TGTGCCTGGAGTCCCGCGGGAGAGCAGTTCTTC.

Worth noting for this clonotype: A read error may produce the germline difference seen at one junction end. The chain employs TRBV19 and TRBJ2-3; possibly TRBD2 for D (5 bases). Looked up from germline, CDR1 is LNHDA and CDR2 is SQIVND (reference sequence). The CDR3 is made up of 13 amino acids. In DNA, the CDR3 is TGTGCCAGTAGCACGTTAGCAGCGGATACGCGGTATTTT. It specifies CASSTLAADTRYF. Looking up the rest from reference TRBV19 and TRBJ2-3 gives the full variable domain: DGGITQSPKYLFRKEGQNVTLSCEQNLNHDAMYWYRQDPGQGLRLIYYSQIVNDFQKGDIAEGYSVSREKKESFPLTVTSAQKNPTAFYLCASSTLAADTRYFGPGTRLTVL.

The V call is TRBV7-3, the J call TRBJ1-2; D possibly corresponds to TRBD1 (6 bases). The germline gives CDR1 SGHTA, CDR2 FQGTGA. Trimming pared 5 bases from V and 5 bases from J, leaving 24 bases between. The CDR3 consists of 17 residues. CDR3: CASSVDNRERETYGYTF. As DNA, the CDR3 is TGTGCCAGCAGCGTAGATAACAGGGAAAGAGAGACTTATGGCTACACCTTC.

This chain joins TRBV6-2 or TRBV6-3 and TRBJ2-5; 8 positions match TRBD1. The CDR3 is 13 residues long. J was trimmed by 5 bases and V by 8 bases; bases with no gene match: 7. Germline loops: CDR1 MNHEY, CDR2 SVGEGT. The CDR3 region is CASGQGGGETQYF. CDR3 in DNA: TGTGCCAGCGGACAGGGTGGCGGGGAGACCCAGTACTTC.

This CDR3 reads CASSPSDSLGSYEQYF. The CDR3 region has the DNA TGTGCCAGCAGTCCTTCGGACAGCTTGGGCTCCTACGAGCAGTACTTC. This chain connects TRBV27 to TRBJ2-7; D perhaps matches TRBD1 (6 bases). Germline V gene sequence: CDR1 MNHEY, CDR2 SMNVEV (reference sequence). V shed 5 bases and J shed 0 bases, with 17 bases lying between them. The CDR3 loop spans 16 amino acids.

V gene TRBV28 combines with J gene TRBJ1-2; no clear D. The V gene lost 4 bases and the J gene lost 8 bases, with 11 bases spanning the gap. The CDR3 covers 12 residues. Germline CDR1 is MDHEN and CDR2 is SYDVKM. In DNA, the CDR3 is TGTGCCAGCAGTTCACCTGGGAAGGGCTACACCTTC. This codes for CASSSPGKGYTF.

With respect to this clonotype: Since a much larger clone is just one base distant, this may be a read error. The chain links TRBV9 to TRBJ2-5; D ambiguous. Near its end, the DNA agrees better with TRBJ2-1, so the J call may be wrong. CDR1 and CDR2 from the germline V gene are SGDLS and YYNGEE. CDR3 size: 13 residues. CDR3 nucleotides: TGTGCCAGCAGCGTAGCTGGAACTCCTGAGCAGTTCTTC. Translating it yields CASSVAGTPEQFF.

The rearrangement links TRBV19 to TRBJ1-3; possible D gene TRBD1, 6 bases. The CDR3 has 18 amino acids. CDR1 is LNHDA, CDR2 SQIVND, per germline (reference sequence). V lost 3 bases, J lost 0 bases, and 18 bases lay in between. The CDR3 region is CASSIETWGPNSGNTIYF. The CDR3 nucleotides are TGTGCCAGTAGTATCGAGACATGGGGGCCAAACTCTGGAAACACCATATATTTT.

This clonotype has a handful of counts. The V call is TRBV13, the J call TRBJ2-3; D is ambiguous. The V end lost 1 base, the J end lost 8 bases, and 13 bases lay between the germline ends. Germline V gene sequence: CDR1 PRHDT, CDR2 FYEKMQ (reference sequence). This CDR3 has 14 amino acids. CDR3 sequence reads: CASSLAAGARTQYF. As DNA, the CDR3 is TGTGCCAGCAGCTTAGCGGCAGGCGCGCGTACGCAGTATTTT.

This chain connects TRBV25-1 to TRBJ1-5, with D uncertain. CDR3 length equals 16 residues. Looked up from germline, CDR1 is MGHDK and CDR2 is SYGVNS. Trimming pared 5 bases from V and 2 bases from J, leaving 16 bases between. The CDR3 sequence is CASSFRKAGGNQPQHF. CDR3 DNA sequence: TGTGCCAGCAGTTTCAGAAAGGCGGGAGGCAATCAGCCCCAGCATTTT.

There are a few counts of this clonotype. J is TRBJ1-1 and V is TRBV20-1; no reliable D call. The CDR3 sequence is 13 residues long. Germline V CDR1 and CDR2: DFQATT, SNEGSKA (reference sequence). The V gene lost 0 bases and the J gene lost 9 bases, with 14 bases spanning the gap. CDR3 protein: CSAREDVTRQAFF. CDR3 nucleotides: TGCAGTGCTAGAGAAGACGTAACTCGTCAAGCTTTCTTT.

This clonotype has only a few counts. This sequence joins TRBV7-8 and TRBJ2-5; 7 bases line up with TRBD2. The CDR3 length is 14 residues. V shed 11 bases, J shed 7 bases, and the junction held 16 bases outside the gene matches. From germline, CDR1 is SGHVS and CDR2 FQNEAQ. In DNA, the CDR3 is TGTGCCCCCAGTGCAGTGCCTAGCGGCGGGACCCAGTACTTC. Translation gives CAPSAVPSGGTQYF.